This T cell receptor beta chain is from a study of blood T cell repertoires in COVID-19. Sequencing used immunoSEQ multiplex PCR; TCRdb keeps in-frame clones, though not all of them. The sample comprises around 160,000 clones, about nine tenths of which are singletons, and 2% to 2.5% rests with the top ten. V gave up 0 bases and J gave up 1 base; unmatched junction bases: 7. Germline lookup yields CDR1 SGDLS and CDR2 YYNGEE. The CDR3 totals 17 residues. The specimen sequenced was peripheral blood. The V gene is TRBV9, the J gene TRBJ1-1; 9 positions match TRBD1. This TCR derives from a human donor in a cohort sampled during active COVID-19. The CDR3 nucleotides read TGTGCCAGCAGCGTAGCTACGGGGACAGGGTCGAACACTGAAGCTTTCTTT. Its protein is CASSVATGTGSNTEAFF.